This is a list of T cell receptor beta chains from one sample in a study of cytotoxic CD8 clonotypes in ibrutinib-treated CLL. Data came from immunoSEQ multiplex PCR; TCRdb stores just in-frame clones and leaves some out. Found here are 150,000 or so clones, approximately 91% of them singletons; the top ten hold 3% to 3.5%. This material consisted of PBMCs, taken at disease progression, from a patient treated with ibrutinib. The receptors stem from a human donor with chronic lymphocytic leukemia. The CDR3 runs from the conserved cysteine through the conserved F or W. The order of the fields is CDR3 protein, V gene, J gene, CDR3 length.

CDR3aa: CASSLSGFSYNEQFF
v_gene: TRBV9
j_gene: TRBJ2-1
len: 15

CDR3aa: CASSIGGQQPYEQYF
v_gene: TRBV11-2
j_gene: TRBJ2-7
len: 15

CDR3aa: CASSFLGQGFVAFF
v_gene: TRBV27
j_gene: TRBJ1-1
len: 14

CDR3aa: CASTKGTGDARTNQPQHF
v_gene: TRBV28
j_gene: TRBJ1-5
len: 18

CDR3aa: CASSLGASGADEKLFF
v_gene: TRBV7-6
j_gene: TRBJ1-4
len: 16

CDR3aa: CATWTAGNQPQHF
v_gene: TRBV10-3
j_gene: TRBJ1-5
len: 13

CDR3aa: CASSAVSTPANYGYTF
v_gene: TRBV9
j_gene: TRBJ1-2
len: 16

CDR3aa: CASIRQGGTYGYTF
v_gene: TRBV7-9
j_gene: TRBJ1-2
len: 14

CDR3aa: CASSRQGKETQYF
v_gene: TRBV7-2
j_gene: TRBJ2-5
len: 13

CDR3aa: CASRREGLDEQFF
v_gene: TRBV2
j_gene: TRBJ2-1
len: 13

CDR3aa: CASSVGGPGTEAFF
v_gene: TRBV9
j_gene: TRBJ1-1
len: 14

CDR3aa: CASSLLGQSNYGYTF
v_gene: TRBV27
j_gene: TRBJ1-2
len: 15

CDR3aa: CSVRSGAFSYEQYF
v_gene: TRBV29-1
j_gene: TRBJ2-7
len: 14

CDR3aa: CASNWRGGTDTQYF
v_gene: TRBV6-4
j_gene: TRBJ2-3
len: 14

CDR3aa: CASRPSGRKYNEQFF
v_gene: TRBV2
j_gene: TRBJ2-1
len: 15

CDR3aa: CASSPGLAGVDTQYF
v_gene: TRBV11-2
j_gene: TRBJ2-3
len: 15

CDR3aa: CASSPSPQENTEAFF
v_gene: TRBV18
j_gene: TRBJ1-1
len: 15

CDR3aa: CASSAVGGGVYGYTF
v_gene: TRBV19
j_gene: TRBJ1-2
len: 15

CDR3aa: CASSIVGGSGQPQHF
v_gene: TRBV19
j_gene: TRBJ1-5
len: 15

CDR3aa: CASRDRTYEQYF
v_gene: TRBV5-1
j_gene: TRBJ2-7
len: 12

CDR3aa: CSVDPGGTEAFF
v_gene: TRBV29-1
j_gene: TRBJ1-1
len: 12

CDR3aa: CAWSVAKGREQFF
v_gene: TRBV30
j_gene: TRBJ2-1
len: 13

CDR3aa: CASSDPDNEQFF
v_gene: TRBV9
j_gene: TRBJ2-1
len: 12

CDR3aa: CASSREGKRLFF
v_gene: TRBV6-5
j_gene: TRBJ1-4
len: 12

CDR3aa: CASSLSFRATNGAQHF
v_gene: TRBV27
j_gene: TRBJ1-5
len: 16

CDR3aa: CASSLGIPGRTNEKLFF
v_gene: TRBV11-2
j_gene: TRBJ1-4
len: 17

CDR3aa: CASSQGVSTDTQYF
v_gene: TRBV4-1
j_gene: TRBJ2-3
len: 14

CDR3aa: CASSESMGQPQHF
v_gene: TRBV10-1
j_gene: TRBJ1-5
len: 13

CDR3aa: CASSPSPGAETQYF
v_gene: TRBV5-1
j_gene: TRBJ2-5
len: 14

CDR3aa: CASSSQGAGNTIYF
v_gene: TRBV11-3
j_gene: TRBJ1-3
len: 14

CDR3aa: CASSIGRISSYEQYF
v_gene: TRBV19
j_gene: TRBJ2-7
len: 15

CDR3aa: CASRGGETDTQYF
v_gene: TRBV6-6
j_gene: TRBJ2-3
len: 13

CDR3aa: CASSLVRGKQETQYF
v_gene: TRBV11-3
j_gene: TRBJ2-5
len: 15

CDR3aa: CASSQDHPGRMNTEAFF
v_gene: TRBV4-1
j_gene: TRBJ1-1
len: 17

CDR3aa: CASSIPTATDTQYF
v_gene: TRBV19
j_gene: TRBJ2-3
len: 14

CDR3aa: CAWSVRSPLHF
v_gene: TRBV30
j_gene: TRBJ1-6
len: 11

CDR3aa: CASSSTWDLPREQFF
v_gene: TRBV7-6
j_gene: TRBJ2-1
len: 15

CDR3aa: CASSLVRQRFYEQYF
v_gene: TRBV5-6
j_gene: TRBJ2-7
len: 15

CDR3aa: CASSPTGTILYEQYF
v_gene: TRBV27
j_gene: TRBJ2-7
len: 15

CDR3aa: CASSPGLEGSEQFF
v_gene: TRBV18
j_gene: TRBJ2-1
len: 14

CDR3aa: CAWYLGASNQPQHF
v_gene: TRBV30
j_gene: TRBJ1-5
len: 14

CDR3aa: CSVKTGGNQPQHF
v_gene: TRBV29-1
j_gene: TRBJ1-5
len: 13